This T cell receptor (beta chain) came from a study of CD8 T cells in Susac syndrome. The authors carried out high-throughput sequencing of TCR beta. They applied it to CD8+ and CD4+ T cells obtained from blood. Included as multiple sclerosis controls were treatment-naive patients who had stable or active relapsing-remitting disease. With random hexamers, 0.5 to 1 ug RNA was reverse transcribed. By means of immunoSEQ multiplex PCR, TCR beta CDR3 spanning 54 Vbeta and 13 Jbeta underwent amplification. A single record per CDR3 protein comes from TCRdb applying MiXCR to the immunoSEQ multiplex PCR reads. The sample holds approximately 220,000 distinct CDR3 sequences, about 95% seen once. The source material was CD4+ T cells from PBMCs. The receptor was isolated from a human donor with multiple sclerosis.

CDR3 amino acids: CASTWRQEEQYF. In DNA form, the CDR3 reads TGTGCCAGCACTTGGAGACAGGAAGAGCAGTACTTC. V usage is TRBV11-2 and J usage is TRBJ2-7; perhaps TRBD1 as D (6 bases). The CDR3 length is 12 residues. Deletions cut 7 bases from V and 7 bases from J, with 14 bases between. The germline CDR1 and CDR2 sequences are SGHAT and FQNNGV.